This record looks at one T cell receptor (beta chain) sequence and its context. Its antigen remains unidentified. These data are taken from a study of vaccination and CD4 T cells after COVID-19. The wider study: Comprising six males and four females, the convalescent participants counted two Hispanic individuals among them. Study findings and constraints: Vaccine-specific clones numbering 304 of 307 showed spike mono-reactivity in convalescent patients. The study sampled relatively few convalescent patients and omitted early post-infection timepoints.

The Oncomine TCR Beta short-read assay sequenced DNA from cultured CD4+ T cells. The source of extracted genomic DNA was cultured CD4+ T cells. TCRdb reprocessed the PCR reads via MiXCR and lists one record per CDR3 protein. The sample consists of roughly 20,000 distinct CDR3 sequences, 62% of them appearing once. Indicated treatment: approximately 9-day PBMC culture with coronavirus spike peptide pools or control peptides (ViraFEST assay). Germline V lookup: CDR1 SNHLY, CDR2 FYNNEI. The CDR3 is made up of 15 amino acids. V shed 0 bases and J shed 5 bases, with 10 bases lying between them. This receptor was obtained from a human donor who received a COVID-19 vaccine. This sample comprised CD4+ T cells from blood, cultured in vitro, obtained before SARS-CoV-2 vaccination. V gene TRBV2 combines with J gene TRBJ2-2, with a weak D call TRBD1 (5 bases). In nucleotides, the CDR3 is TGTGCCAGCAGTGAAGCGCGGACACTGACCGGGGAGCTGTTTTTT. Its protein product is CASSEARTLTGELFF.